Sequencing of this T cell receptor (beta chain) was carried out in a study of vaccination effects on CD4 cells after COVID-19. The wider study: Post-vaccine sampling occurred a median 72 days after the second dose. Study-level points and caveats: By a late point after vaccination, infection- and vaccine-induced clones had shrunk markedly through clonal contraction.

Investigators separated out CD4+ T cells once 10 days of culture had passed. Participants were vaccinated with two doses of either the BNT162b2 or mRNA-1273 vaccine. Nucleocapsid antibodies stayed negative before and after vaccination, showing no earlier SARS-CoV-2 infection. In the cultures, half the medium was exchanged for IL-2 medium on days 3 and 7. TCRdb keeps only in-frame clones here, not all; method: immunoSEQ multiplex PCR. The table records tens of thousands of clones, around two thirds of them present only once. There are a few counts of this clone. Antigen specificity is unknown. Germline-derived CDR1 and CDR2 are MNHEY and SMNVEV (reference sequence). The CDR3 runs 12 residues. The ends were cut back, 5 bases at V and 2 bases at J, with 7 bases in the middle.

The receptor's source is a human donor who received a COVID-19 vaccine. This chain uses TRBV27 with TRBJ2-7; D gene uncertain. Sequenced material: CD4+ T cells from PBMCs cultured without peptide, taken after COVID-19 vaccination. The CDR3 DNA reads as TGTGCCAGCAGTAAGTCACCCTACGAGCAGTACTTC. Amino acids: CASSKSPYEQYF.